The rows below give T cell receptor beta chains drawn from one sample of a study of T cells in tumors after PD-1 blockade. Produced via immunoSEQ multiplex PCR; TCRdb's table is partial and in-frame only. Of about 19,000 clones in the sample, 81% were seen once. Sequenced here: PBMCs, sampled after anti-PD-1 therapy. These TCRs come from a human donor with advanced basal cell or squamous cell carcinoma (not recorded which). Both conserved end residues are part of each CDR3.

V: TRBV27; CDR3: CASSLWARGSNEKLFF
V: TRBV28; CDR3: CASSFGGRGTIYF
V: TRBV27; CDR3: CASRQAWPSGSTETQYF
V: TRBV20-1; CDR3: CSASRGALNTEAFF
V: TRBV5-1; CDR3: CASAPGGGASTDTQYF
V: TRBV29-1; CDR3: CSVRMRGDTEAFF
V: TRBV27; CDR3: CASSTGRTEKLFF
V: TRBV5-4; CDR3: CASSSDRVTEAFF
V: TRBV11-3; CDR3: CASSRDGLGNYEQYF
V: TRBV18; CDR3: CASSPVSSYEQYF
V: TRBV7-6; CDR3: CASSLQGWNTGELFF
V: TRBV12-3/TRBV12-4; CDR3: CASSLGGFYGYTF
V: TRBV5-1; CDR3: CASSLGTGGYGYTF
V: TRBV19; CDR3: CASSHRQDTNYGYTF
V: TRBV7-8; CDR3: CASSLDRGTDTQYF
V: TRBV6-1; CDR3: CASSESGSNYGYTF
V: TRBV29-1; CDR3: CSVEAAGQVFDEQFF
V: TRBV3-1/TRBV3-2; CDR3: CASSQDIRLGNTEAFF
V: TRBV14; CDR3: CASSQRLGVQYNEQFF
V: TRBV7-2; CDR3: CASSLGRGGGQFF
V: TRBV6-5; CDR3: CASSYSDRNQPQHF
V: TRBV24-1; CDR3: CATSPGQEHYGYTF